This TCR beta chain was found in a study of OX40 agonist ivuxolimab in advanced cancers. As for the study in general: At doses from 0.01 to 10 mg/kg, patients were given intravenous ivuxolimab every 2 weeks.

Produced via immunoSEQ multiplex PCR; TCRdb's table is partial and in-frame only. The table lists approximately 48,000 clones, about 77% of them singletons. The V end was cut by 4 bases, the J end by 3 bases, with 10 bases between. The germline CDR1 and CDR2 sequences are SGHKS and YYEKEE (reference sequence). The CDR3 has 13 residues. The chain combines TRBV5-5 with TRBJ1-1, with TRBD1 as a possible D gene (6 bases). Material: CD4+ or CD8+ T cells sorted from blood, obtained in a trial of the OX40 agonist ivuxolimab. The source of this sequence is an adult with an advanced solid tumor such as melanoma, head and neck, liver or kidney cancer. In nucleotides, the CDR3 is TGTGCCAGCAGCATATCAGGGGACACTGAAGCTTTCTTT. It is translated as CASSISGDTEAFF. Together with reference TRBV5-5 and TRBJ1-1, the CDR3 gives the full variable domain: DAGVTQSPTHLIKTRGQQVTLRCSPISGHKSVSWYQQVLGQGPQFIFQYYEKEERGRGNFPDRFSARQFPNYSSELNVNALLLGDSALYLCASSISGDTEAFFGQGTRLTVV.